One sample yielded the 5 T cell receptor beta chains listed below, sequenced in a study of shared clonotypes between healthy human individuals. Sequencing used immunoSEQ multiplex PCR; TCRdb keeps in-frame clones, though not all of them. The repertoire includes about 1.5 million clones, 95% to 99% of them detected once, and around 0.45% sits in the top ten. Sequenced input: naive CD4+ T cells sorted from blood. Subset in this sample: CD45RA+ positively selected. Receptors originate from a man aged 25-45 years in good health.

The V gene is TRBV30, the J gene TRBJ1-3; D uncertain. This CDR3 spans 12 amino acids. V lost 6 bases, J lost 2 bases, and 8 bases lay in between. Germline V gene data show CDR1 as GTSNPN and CDR2 as SVGIG (reference sequence). The CDR3 here is CACRSTGNTIYF. DNA for the CDR3: TGTGCCTGCCGTAGCACTGGAAACACCATATATTTT. Based on the CDR3 plus reference TRBV30 and TRBJ1-3, the full variable domain is SQTIHQWPATLVQPVGSPLSLECTVEGTSNPNLYWYRQAAGRGLQLLFYSVGIGQISSEVPQNLSASRPQDRQFILSSKKLLLSDSGFYLCACRSTGNTIYFGEGSWLTVV.

The CDR3 nucleotides read TGTGCCAGCAGCTTGGAAGGAGGGGTGACAAGGCAAGAGACCCAGTACTTC. Its protein product is CASSLEGGVTRQETQYF. The chain uses TRBV5-4 and TRBJ2-5; D is perhaps TRBD2 (6 bases). Germline V gene sequence: CDR1 SGHNT, CDR2 YYREEE (reference sequence). V was cut by 0 bases and J by 2 bases, with 17 bases left in between. This CDR3 spans 17 amino acids.

The genes are TRBV5-6 and TRBJ2-1, with TRBD2 as a possible D gene (6 bases). This CDR3 has 17 residues. Between the trimmed V and J ends, which lost 0 bases and 4 bases, there was a span of 17 bases. From germline, CDR1 is SGHDT and CDR2 YYEEEE. CDR3 in amino acids: CASSLDLGGPGYNEQFF. CDR3 sequence (DNA): TGTGCCAGCAGCTTGGATCTCGGAGGGCCTGGGTACAATGAGCAGTTCTTC. Supplemented by reference TRBV5-6 and TRBJ2-1, the full variable domain reads DAGVTQSPTHLIKTRGQQVTLRCSPKSGHDTVSWYQQALGQGPQFIFQYYEEEERQRGNFPDRFSGHQFPNYSSELNVNALLLGDSALYLCASSLDLGGPGYNEQFFGPGTRLTVL.

This chain links TRBV6-4 with TRBJ2-2, with D perhaps TRBD2 (6 bases). This CDR3 spans 15 amino acids. Germline V CDR1 and CDR2: MRHNA, SNTAGT. Trimming removed 6 bases at V and 6 bases at J, with 17 bases between. The CDR3 spells CASSLSGERAGELFF. CDR3 DNA: TGTGCCAGCAGCCTTTCTGGGGAGCGGGCCGGGGAGCTGTTTTTT.

In its sample, this clone was seen once. V usage is TRBV5-1 and J usage is TRBJ2-2, with no clear D. The CDR3 totals 14 residues. CDR1 is SGHRS and CDR2 is YFSETQ in the germline V gene. Trimming cost V 3 bases and J 1 base, with 7 bases left between them. The CDR3 sequence: CASSSGLNTGELFF. The CDR3 bases are TGCGCCAGCAGCTCCGGCCTGAACACCGGGGAGCTGTTTTTT. Drawing the rest from reference TRBV5-1 and TRBJ2-2, the complete variable domain is KAGVTQTPRYLIKTRGQQVTLSCSPISGHRSVSWYQQTPGQGLQFLFEYFSETQRNKGNFPGRFSGRQFSNSRSEMNVSTLELGDSALYLCASSSGLNTGELFFGEGSRLTVL.